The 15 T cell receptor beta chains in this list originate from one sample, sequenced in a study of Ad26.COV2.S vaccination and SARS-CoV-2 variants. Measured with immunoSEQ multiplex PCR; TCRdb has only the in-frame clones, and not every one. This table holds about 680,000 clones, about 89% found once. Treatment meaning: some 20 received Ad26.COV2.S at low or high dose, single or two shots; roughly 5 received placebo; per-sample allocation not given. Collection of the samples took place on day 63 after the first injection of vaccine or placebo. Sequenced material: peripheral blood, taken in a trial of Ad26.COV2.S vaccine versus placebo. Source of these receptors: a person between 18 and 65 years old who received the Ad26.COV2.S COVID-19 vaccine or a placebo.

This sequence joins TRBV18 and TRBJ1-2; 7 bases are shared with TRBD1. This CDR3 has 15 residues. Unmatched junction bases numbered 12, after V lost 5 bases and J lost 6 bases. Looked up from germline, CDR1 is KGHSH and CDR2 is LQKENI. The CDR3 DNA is TGTGCCAGCTCAAATTCCCCTGGGACAGAGGATGGCTACACCTTC. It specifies CASSNSPGTEDGYTF.

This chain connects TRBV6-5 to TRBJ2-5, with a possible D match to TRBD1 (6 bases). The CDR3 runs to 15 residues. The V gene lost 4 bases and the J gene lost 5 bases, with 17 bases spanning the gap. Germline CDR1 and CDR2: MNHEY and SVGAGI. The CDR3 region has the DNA TGTGCCAGCAGTTCCCCCAGGGGTCTTGGGGAGACCCAGTACTTC. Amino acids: CASSSPRGLGETQYF.

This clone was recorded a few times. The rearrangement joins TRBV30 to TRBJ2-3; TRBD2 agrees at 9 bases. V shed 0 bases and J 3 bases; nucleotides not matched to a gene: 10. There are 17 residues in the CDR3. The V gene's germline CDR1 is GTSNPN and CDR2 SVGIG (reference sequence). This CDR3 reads CAWSVTLTSGVTDTQYF. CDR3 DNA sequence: TGTGCCTGGAGTGTTACTCTGACTAGCGGAGTAACAGATACGCAGTATTTT.

The CDR3 sequence is CASSRPRKGQGADEQYF. The CDR3 DNA reads as TGTGCCAGCAGCCGCCCCAGGAAGGGACAGGGGGCCGACGAGCAGTACTTC. This rearrangement joins TRBV3-1 (or the pseudogene TRBV3-2) to TRBJ2-7; 12 nucleotides line up with TRBD1. The CDR3 sequence is 17 residues long. J gave up 5 bases and V 4 bases, and 12 bases lay outside the gene matches. Per the germline V gene, CDR1 is LGHDT and CDR2 is YNNKEL (reference sequence).

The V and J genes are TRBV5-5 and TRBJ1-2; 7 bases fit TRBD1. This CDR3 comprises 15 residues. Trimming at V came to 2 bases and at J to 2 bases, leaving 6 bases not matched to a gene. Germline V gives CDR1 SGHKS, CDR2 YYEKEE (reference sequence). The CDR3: CASSFTTGTNYGYTF. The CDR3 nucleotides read TGTGCCAGCAGCTTTACGACAGGGACCAACTATGGCTACACCTTC.

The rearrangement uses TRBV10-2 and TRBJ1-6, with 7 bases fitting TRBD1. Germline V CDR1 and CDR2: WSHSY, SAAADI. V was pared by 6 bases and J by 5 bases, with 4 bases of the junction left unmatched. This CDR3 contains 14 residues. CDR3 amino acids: CASSPGTDNSPLHF. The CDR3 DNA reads TGCGCCAGCAGCCCCGGGACAGATAATTCACCCCTCCACTTT.

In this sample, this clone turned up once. CDR3 sequence: CASSLWVGSSEKLFF. The CDR3, as DNA: TGTGCCAGCAGCTTATGGGTGGGGTCCTCTGAAAAACTGTTTTTT. This sequence joins TRBV7-2 and TRBJ1-4; D uncertain. V lost 2 bases and J 7 bases, leaving 14 bases between the germline ends. This CDR3 region has 15 residues. Germline V CDR1 and CDR2: SGHTA, FQGNSA.

The CDR3 coding sequence is TGCGCCAGCAGCTGGACTAGAACGGGATTCGAGCAGTACTTC. Its protein product is CASSWTRTGFEQYF. The chain has TRBV5-1 and TRBJ2-7; 7 nucleotides align to TRBD2. J was trimmed by 6 bases and V by 3 bases; bases with no gene match: 9. In germline, CDR1 is SGHRS, CDR2 YFSETQ. This CDR3 is built from 14 residues. The full variable domain, completed using reference TRBV5-1 and TRBJ2-7, is KAGVTQTPRYLIKTRGQQVTLSCSPISGHRSVSWYQQTPGQGLQFLFEYFSETQRNKGNFPGRFSGRQFSNSRSEMNVSTLELGDSALYLCASSWTRTGFEQYFGPGTRLTVT.

CDR3 coding DNA: TGTGCCAGCACCGAGATTCGTACGAACACCGGGGAGCTGTTTTTT. Translating gives CASTEIRTNTGELFF. V and J are TRBV11-2 and TRBJ2-2, with no clear D. The V gene's germline CDR1 is SGHAT and CDR2 FQNNGV. With 7 bases removed from V and 0 bases from J, the gap between germline ends came to 12 bases. CDR3 length: 15 amino acids.

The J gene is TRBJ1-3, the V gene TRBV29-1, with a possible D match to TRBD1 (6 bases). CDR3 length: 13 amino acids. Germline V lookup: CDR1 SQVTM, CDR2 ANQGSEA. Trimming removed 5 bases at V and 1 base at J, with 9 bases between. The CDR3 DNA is TGCAGCGTTTCTAGGGGGTCTGGAAACACCATATATTTT. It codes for CSVSRGSGNTIYF.

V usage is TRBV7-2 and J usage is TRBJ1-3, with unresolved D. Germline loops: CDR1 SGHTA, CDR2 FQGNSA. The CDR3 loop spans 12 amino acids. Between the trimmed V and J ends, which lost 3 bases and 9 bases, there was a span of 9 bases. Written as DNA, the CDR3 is TGTGCCAGCAGCTTTGGGCACACCACCATATATTTT. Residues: CASSFGHTTIYF.

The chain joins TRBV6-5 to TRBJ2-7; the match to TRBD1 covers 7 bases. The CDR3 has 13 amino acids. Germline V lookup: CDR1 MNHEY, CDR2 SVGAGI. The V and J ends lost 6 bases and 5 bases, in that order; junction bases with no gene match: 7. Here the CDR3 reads CASSRDRRDEQYF. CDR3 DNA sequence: TGTGCCAGCAGCCGGGACAGAAGGGACGAGCAGTACTTC.

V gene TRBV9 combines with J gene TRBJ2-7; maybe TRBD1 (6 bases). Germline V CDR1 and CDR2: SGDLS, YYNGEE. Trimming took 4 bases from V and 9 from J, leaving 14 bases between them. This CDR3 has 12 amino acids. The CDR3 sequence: CASSSPTGWQYF. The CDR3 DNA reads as TGTGCCAGCAGCTCCCCGACAGGCTGGCAGTACTTC.

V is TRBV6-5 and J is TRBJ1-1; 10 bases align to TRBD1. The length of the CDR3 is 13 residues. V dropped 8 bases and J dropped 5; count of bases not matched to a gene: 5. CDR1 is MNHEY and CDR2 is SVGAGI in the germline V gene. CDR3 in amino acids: CASGGQGRTEAFF. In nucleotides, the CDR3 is TGTGCCAGCGGGGGACAGGGGCGGACTGAAGCTTTCTTT.

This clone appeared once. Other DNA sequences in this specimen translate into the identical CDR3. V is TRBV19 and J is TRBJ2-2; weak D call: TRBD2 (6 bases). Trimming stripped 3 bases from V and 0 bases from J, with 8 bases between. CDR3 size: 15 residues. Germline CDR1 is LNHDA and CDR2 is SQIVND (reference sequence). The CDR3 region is CASSMGGANTGELFF. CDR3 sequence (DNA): TGTGCCAGTAGTATGGGCGGGGCGAACACCGGGGAGCTGTTTTTT.